This entry is about one TCR beta chain. Its antigen is not identified. CDR1 and CDR2 from the germline V gene are SNHLY and FYNNEI. The CDR3 loop spans 14 amino acids. Trimming cost V 9 bases and J 6 bases, with 15 bases left between them. This specimen belongs to a study of Ad26.COV2.S vaccination and SARS-CoV-2 variants. Measured with immunoSEQ multiplex PCR; TCRdb has only the in-frame clones, and not every one. The profile shows about 330,000 clones, about nine tenths of them singletons. Treatment of the sample: some 20 received Ad26.COV2.S at low or high dose, single or two shots; several received placebo; per-sample allocation not given. Sampling happened 63 days after the first vaccine or placebo injection. Wuhan-strain SARS-CoV-2 spike was expressed by the Ad26 vector that made up the vaccine. Points from the study as a whole: Breadth and depth estimates from TCRs may understate total T cell responses.

The chain recombines TRBV2 with TRBJ1-6, with D uncertain. The sample was peripheral blood, taken in a trial of Ad26.COV2.S vaccine versus placebo. This receptor was taken from a person aged 18-65 years who received the Ad26.COV2.S COVID-19 vaccine or a placebo. The CDR3 is CASTVTRLNSPLHF. The CDR3 DNA is TGTGCCAGTACTGTAACCAGACTTAATTCACCCCTCCACTTT.